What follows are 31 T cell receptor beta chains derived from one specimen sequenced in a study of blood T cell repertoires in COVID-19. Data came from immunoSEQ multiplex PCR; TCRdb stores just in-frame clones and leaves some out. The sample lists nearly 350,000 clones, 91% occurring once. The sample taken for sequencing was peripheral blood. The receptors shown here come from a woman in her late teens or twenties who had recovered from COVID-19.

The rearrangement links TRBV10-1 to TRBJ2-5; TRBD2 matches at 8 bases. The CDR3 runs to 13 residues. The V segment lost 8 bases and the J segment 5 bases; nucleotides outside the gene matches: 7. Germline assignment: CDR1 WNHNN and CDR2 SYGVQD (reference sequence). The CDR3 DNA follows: TGCGCCAGCCAGACTAGCGTGGAGGAGACCCAGTACTTC. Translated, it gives CASQTSVEETQYF.

CDR3 residues: CASSEAWISGYIDEQFF. The CDR3 coding sequence is TGTGCCAGCAGTGAAGCGTGGATTAGCGGATACATCGATGAGCAGTTCTTC. The genes are TRBV2 and TRBJ2-1; a weak D match, TRBD2 (6 bases). Trimming shortened V by 0 bases and J by 8 bases, and 20 bases separated the two germline ends. This CDR3 has 17 amino acids. Germline values: CDR1 SNHLY, CDR2 FYNNEI.

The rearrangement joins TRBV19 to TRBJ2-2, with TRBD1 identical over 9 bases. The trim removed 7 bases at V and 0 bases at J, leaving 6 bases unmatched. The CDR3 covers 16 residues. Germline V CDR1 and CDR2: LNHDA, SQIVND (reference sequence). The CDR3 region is CASTPGQGSNTGELFF. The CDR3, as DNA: TGTGCCAGTACCCCGGGACAGGGTTCGAACACCGGGGAGCTGTTTTTT.

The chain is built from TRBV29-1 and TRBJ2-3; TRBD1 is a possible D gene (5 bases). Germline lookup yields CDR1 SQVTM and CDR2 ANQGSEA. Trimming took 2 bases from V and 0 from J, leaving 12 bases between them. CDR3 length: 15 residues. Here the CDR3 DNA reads TGCAGCGTTGAACCACGGACATCAAGCACAGATACGCAGTATTTT. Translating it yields CSVEPRTSSTDTQYF.

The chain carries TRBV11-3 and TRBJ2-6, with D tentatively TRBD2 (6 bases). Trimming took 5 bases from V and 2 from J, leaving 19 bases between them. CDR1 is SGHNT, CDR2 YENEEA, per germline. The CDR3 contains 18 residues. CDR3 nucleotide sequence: TGTGCCAGCAGCCGCCGTCGCGGGACGGGGACTGGGGCCAACGTCCTGACTTTC. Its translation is CASSRRRGTGTGANVLTF.

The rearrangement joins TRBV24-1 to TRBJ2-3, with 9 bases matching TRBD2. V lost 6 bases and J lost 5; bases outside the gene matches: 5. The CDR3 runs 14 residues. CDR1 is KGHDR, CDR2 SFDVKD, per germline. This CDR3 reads CATSPGLAKDTQYF. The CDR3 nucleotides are TGTGCCACCAGTCCGGGACTAGCTAAAGATACGCAGTATTTT.

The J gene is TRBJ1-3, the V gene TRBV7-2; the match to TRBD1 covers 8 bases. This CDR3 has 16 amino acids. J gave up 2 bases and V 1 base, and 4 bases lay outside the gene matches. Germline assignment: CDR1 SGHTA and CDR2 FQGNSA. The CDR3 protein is CASSLVATGAGNTIYF. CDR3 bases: TGTGCCAGCAGCTTAGTAGCGACAGGGGCTGGAAACACCATATATTTT.

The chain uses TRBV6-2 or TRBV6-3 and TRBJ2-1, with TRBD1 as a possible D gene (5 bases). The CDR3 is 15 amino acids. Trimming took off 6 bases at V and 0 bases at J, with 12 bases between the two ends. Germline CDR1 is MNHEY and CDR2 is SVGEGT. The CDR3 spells CASSRQYPSYNEQFF. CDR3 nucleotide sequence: TGTGCCAGCAGCAGACAGTATCCCTCCTACAATGAGCAGTTCTTC.

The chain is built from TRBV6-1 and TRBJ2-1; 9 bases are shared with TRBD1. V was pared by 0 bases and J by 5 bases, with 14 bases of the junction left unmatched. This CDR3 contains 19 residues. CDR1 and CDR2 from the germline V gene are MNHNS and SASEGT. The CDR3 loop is CASSEAGAVTGGRNNEQFF. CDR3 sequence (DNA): TGTGCCAGCAGTGAAGCGGGCGCGGTTACAGGGGGCAGGAACAATGAGCAGTTCTTC.

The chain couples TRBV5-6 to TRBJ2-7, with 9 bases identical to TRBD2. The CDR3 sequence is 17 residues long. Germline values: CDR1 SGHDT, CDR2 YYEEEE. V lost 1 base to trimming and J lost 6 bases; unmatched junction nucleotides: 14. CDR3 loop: CASSLISREGRKCEQYV. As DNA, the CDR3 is TGTGCCAGCAGCTTGATTTCGCGGGAGGGGCGCAAGTGCGAGCAGTACGTC.

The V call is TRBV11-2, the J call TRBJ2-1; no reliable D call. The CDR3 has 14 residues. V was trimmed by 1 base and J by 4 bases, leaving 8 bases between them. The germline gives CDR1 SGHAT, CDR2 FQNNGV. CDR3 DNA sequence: TGTGCCAGCAGCTTAGGACACCCATACAATGAGCAGTTCTTC. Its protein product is CASSLGHPYNEQFF.

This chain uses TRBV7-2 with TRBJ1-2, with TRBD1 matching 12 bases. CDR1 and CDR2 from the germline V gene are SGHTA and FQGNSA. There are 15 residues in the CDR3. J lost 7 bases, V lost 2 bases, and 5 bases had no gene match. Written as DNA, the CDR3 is TGTGCCAGCAGCTTATTGGGACAGGGGGCTGGTGGCTACACCTTC. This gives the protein CASSLLGQGAGGYTF.

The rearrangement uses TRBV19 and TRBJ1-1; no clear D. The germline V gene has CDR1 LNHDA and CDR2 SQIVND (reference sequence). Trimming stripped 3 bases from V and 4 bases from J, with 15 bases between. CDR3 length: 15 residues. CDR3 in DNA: TGTGCCAGTAGTATTAGTGACCGACTGGGCACTGAAGCTTTCTTT. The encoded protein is CASSISDRLGTEAFF.

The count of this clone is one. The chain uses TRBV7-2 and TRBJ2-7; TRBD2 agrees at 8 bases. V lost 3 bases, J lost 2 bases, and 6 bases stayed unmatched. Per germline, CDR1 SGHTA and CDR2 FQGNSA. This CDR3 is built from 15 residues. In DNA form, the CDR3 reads TGTGCCAGCAGCTTGGGACTAGTTGGGCCCTACGAGCAGTACGTC. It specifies CASSLGLVGPYEQYV.

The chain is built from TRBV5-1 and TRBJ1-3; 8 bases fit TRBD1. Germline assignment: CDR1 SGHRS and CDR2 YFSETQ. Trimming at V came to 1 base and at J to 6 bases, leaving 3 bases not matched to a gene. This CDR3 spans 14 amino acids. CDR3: CASSLMTGENTIYF. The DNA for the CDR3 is TGCGCCAGCAGCTTGATGACAGGGGAAAACACCATATATTTT.

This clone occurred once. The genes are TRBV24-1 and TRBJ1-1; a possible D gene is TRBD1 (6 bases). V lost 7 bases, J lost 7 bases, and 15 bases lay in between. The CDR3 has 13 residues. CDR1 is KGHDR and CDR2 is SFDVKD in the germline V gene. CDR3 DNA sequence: TGTGCCACCAGGTCTCGGGGGGCCGATGAAGCTTTCTTT. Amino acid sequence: CATRSRGADEAFF.

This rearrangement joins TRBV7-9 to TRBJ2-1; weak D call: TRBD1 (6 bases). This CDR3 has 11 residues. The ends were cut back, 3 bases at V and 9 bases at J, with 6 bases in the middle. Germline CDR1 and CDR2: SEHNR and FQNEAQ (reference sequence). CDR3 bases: TGTGCCAGCAGCTTCAGGGGTGAGCAGTTCTTC. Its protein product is CASSFRGEQFF.

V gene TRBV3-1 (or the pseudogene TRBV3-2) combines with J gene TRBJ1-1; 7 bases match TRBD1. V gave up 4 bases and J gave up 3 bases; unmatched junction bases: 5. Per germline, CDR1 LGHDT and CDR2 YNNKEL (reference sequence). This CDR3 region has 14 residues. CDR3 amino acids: CASSPTGFHTEAFF. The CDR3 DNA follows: TGTGCCAGCAGCCCGACAGGGTTCCACACTGAAGCTTTCTTT.

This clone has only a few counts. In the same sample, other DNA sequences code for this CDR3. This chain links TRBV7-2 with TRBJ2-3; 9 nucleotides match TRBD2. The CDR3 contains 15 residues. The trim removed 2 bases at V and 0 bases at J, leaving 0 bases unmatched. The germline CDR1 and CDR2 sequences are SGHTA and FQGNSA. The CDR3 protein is CASSLTSGSTDTQYF. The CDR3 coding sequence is TGTGCCAGCAGCTTAACTAGCGGGAGCACAGATACGCAGTATTTT.

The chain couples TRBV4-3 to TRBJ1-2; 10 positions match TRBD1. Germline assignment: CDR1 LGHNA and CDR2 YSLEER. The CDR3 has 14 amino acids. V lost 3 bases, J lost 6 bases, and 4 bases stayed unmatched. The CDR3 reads CASSQTGGFDGYTF. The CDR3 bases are TGCGCCAGCAGCCAGACAGGGGGCTTCGATGGCTACACCTTC.

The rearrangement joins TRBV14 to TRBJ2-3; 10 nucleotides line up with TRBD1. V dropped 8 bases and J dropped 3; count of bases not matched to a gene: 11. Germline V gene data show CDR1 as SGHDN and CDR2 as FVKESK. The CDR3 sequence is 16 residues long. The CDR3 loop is CASAIFPGQGTDTQYF. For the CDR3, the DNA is TGTGCCAGCGCAATATTTCCGGGACAGGGGACAGATACGCAGTATTTT.

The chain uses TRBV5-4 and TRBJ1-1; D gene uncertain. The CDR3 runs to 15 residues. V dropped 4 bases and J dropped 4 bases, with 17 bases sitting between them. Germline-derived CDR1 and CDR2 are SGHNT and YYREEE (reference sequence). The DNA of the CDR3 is TGTGCCAGCAGCACAAACCCGAACGGGGTCACTGAAGCTTTCTTT. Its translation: CASSTNPNGVTEAFF.

The CDR3: CASSHRLTDEQFF. The CDR3 DNA is TGTGCCAGCAGTCACCGACTTACCGATGAGCAGTTCTTC. The chain joins TRBV12-3 or TRBV12-4 to TRBJ2-1, with unresolved D. The CDR3 consists of 13 residues. Between the trimmed V and J ends, which lost 5 bases and 8 bases, there was a span of 13 bases.

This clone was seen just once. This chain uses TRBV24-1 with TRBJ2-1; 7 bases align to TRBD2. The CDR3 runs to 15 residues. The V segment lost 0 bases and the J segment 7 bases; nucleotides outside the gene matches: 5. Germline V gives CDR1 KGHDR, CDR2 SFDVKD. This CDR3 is CATSDLSRGRNEQFF. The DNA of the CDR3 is TGTGCCACCAGTGATTTGTCCCGCGGGAGAAATGAGCAGTTCTTC.

The CDR3 spells CASSSQPGALVNEQFF. In DNA, the CDR3 is TGTGCCAGCAGCTCCCAACCAGGGGCTTTAGTGAATGAGCAGTTCTTC. J is TRBJ2-1 and V is TRBV13, with D possibly TRBD1 on 6 matching bases. This CDR3 is built from 16 residues. V lost 4 bases to trimming and J lost 7 bases, with 20 bases between them. Germline assignment: CDR1 PRHDT and CDR2 FYEKMQ (reference sequence). Full variable domain (missing parts from reference TRBV13 and TRBJ2-1): AAGVIQSPRHLIKEKRETATLKCYPIPRHDTVYWYQQGPGQDPQFLISFYEKMQSDKGSIPDRFSAQQFSDYHSELNMSSLELGDSALYFCASSSQPGALVNEQFFGPGTRLTVL.

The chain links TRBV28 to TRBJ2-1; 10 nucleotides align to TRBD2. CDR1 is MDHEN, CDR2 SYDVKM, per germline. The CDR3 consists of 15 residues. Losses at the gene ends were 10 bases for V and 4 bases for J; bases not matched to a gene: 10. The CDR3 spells CATTGLASYYNEQFF. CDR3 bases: TGTGCCACCACGGGACTAGCGAGCTATTACAATGAGCAGTTCTTC.

The CDR3 region is CASSLAFAGGTNEQFF. The CDR3 bases are TGCGCCAGCAGCTTGGCCTTCGCGGGAGGGACGAATGAGCAGTTCTTC. The rearrangement joins TRBV5-1 to TRBJ2-1; TRBD2 matches 9 bases. Germline V gives CDR1 SGHRS, CDR2 YFSETQ. The CDR3 length is 16 residues. V was pared by 0 bases and J by 7 bases, with 8 bases of the junction left unmatched.

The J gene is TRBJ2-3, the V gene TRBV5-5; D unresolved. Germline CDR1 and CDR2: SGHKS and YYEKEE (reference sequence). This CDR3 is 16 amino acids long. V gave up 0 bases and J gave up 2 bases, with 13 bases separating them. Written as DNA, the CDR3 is TGTGCCAGCAGCTTGGAGCAGGTCCCCCCCACAGATACGCAGTATTTT. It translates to CASSLEQVPPTDTQYF.

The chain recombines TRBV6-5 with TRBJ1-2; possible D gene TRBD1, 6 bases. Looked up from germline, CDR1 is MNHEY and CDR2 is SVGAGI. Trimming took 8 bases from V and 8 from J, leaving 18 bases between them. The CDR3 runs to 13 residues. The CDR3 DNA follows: TGTGCCAGCCGTCAGACAGGCCTTCGGGGCTACACCTTC. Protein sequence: CASRQTGLRGYTF.

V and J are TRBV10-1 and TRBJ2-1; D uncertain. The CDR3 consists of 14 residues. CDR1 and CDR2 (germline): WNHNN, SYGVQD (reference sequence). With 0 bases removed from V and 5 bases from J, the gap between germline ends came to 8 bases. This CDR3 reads CASSESPANNEQFF. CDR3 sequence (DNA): TGCGCCAGCAGTGAGTCCCCTGCGAACAATGAGCAGTTCTTC.

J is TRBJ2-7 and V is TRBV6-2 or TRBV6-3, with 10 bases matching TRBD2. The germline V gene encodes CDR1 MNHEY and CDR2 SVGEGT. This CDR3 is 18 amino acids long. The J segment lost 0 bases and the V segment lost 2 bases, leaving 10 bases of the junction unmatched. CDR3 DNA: TGTGCCAGCAGTTACGCCCAACTCGGACTAGCGGACTCCTACGAGCAGTACGTC. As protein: CASSYAQLGLADSYEQYV.